Listed below are T cell receptor beta chains from one sample, sequenced in a study of regulatory T cells in long-lasting Graves disease. Each CDR3 protein is one row after TCRdb ran MiXCR on the multiplex PCR reads. The sample includes roughly 610,000 distinct CDR3 sequences, approximately 15% seen only once; the top ten take more than 15%. This sample also belongs to another study, concerning T cells in Graves' hyperthyroidism and ophthalmopathy.

The sequences come from peripheral blood mononuclear cells (PBMCs), collected at new diagnosis, from a patient treated with antithyroid drugs. These receptors were taken from a woman in her twenties or thirties with Graves disease. Each CDR3 is given with its conserved first and last residue. Fields, in order: clone size, CDR3 length, V gene, J gene, D gene, CDR3 protein, CDR3 DNA. The D gene is left open where the match is weak. The size field is filled for only some rows; it gives once, few, many or a size class.

size: many; length: 15; V: TRBV2; J: TRBJ2-5; D: TRBD2; CDR3: CATDLKLAGRETQYF; DNA: TGTGCCACCGACCTAAAGCTAGCGGGACGTGAGACCCAGTACTTC
size: .; length: 13; V: TRBV30; J: TRBJ1-1; D: .; CDR3: CAWTRGAGTEAFF; DNA: TGTGCCTGGACAAGGGGGGCTGGCACTGAAGCTTTCTTT
size: many; length: 16; V: TRBV28; J: TRBJ1-5; D: TRBD1; CDR3: CASSLGGQGFRQPQHF; DNA: TGTGCCAGCAGTTTAGGGGGACAGGGCTTCCGACAGCCCCAGCATTTT
size: .; length: 13; V: TRBV20-1; J: TRBJ1-5; D: TRBD1; CDR3: CSASGQGGQPQHF; DNA: TGCAGTGCTAGTGGGCAGGGGGGTCAGCCCCAGCATTTT
size: .; length: 15; V: TRBV3-1; J: TRBJ2-1; D: TRBD1; CDR3: CASRFGTGYYNEQFF; DNA: TGTGCCAGCAGGTTTGGGACAGGGTACTACAATGAGCAGTTCTTC
size: .; length: 16; V: TRBV19; J: TRBJ1-1; D: .; CDR3: CASSIWSAGGGTEAFF; DNA: TGTGCCAGTAGTATTTGGTCGGCCGGCGGGGGCACTGAAGCTTTCTTT
size: .; length: 17; V: TRBV5-1; J: TRBJ2-7; D: TRBD1; CDR3: CASSPTATGGFSDEQYF; DNA: TGCGCCAGCAGCCCTACGGCGACAGGGGGCTTTAGTGACGAGCAGTACTTC
size: many; length: 14; V: TRBV3-1; J: TRBJ1-5; D: .; CDR3: CASSNELMNQPQHF; DNA: TGTGCCAGCAGCAATGAGTTGATGAATCAGCCCCAGCATTTT
size: .; length: 13; V: TRBV7-9; J: TRBJ2-7; D: TRBD2; CDR3: CAWMSGRTYEQYF; DNA: TGTGCCTGGATGAGCGGGAGGACCTACGAGCAGTACTTC
size: .; length: 14; V: TRBV3-1; J: TRBJ2-2; D: .; CDR3: CASSQLSGTGELFF; DNA: TGTGCCAGCAGCCAATTATCGGGCACCGGGGAGCTGTTTTTT
size: few; length: 14; V: TRBV24-1; J: TRBJ2-1; D: TRBD2; CDR3: CATSSSGRVNEQFF; DNA: TGTGCCACCAGTTCAAGCGGGAGGGTAAATGAGCAGTTCTTC
size: many; length: 11; V: TRBV30; J: TRBJ2-3; D: .; CDR3: CAWSVSGLLYF; DNA: TGTGCCTGGAGTGTATCGGGGCTTCTGTATTTT
size: few; length: 15; V: TRBV6-2/TRBV6-3; J: TRBJ2-7; D: TRBD2; CDR3: CASSFPRGGQYEQYF; DNA: TGTGCCAGCAGTTTCCCCCGCGGGGGGCAATACGAGCAGTACTTC
size: many; length: 18; V: TRBV19; J: TRBJ2-2; D: TRBD2; CDR3: CASSPRLAGAGRTGELFF; DNA: TGTGCCAGTAGTCCGCGACTAGCGGGAGCAGGACGCACCGGGGAGCTGTTTTTT
size: many; length: 11; V: TRBV30; J: TRBJ1-2; D: .; CDR3: CAWSVGAGYTF; DNA: TGTGCCTGGAGTGTAGGCGCTGGCTACACCTTC
size: many; length: 12; V: TRBV2; J: TRBJ2-7; D: .; CDR3: CAGSKGDYEQYF; DNA: TGTGCCGGGTCCAAGGGCGACTACGAGCAGTACTTC
size: .; length: 15; V: TRBV5-4; J: TRBJ2-7; D: .; CDR3: CASSPDRSISYEQYF; DNA: TGTGCCAGCAGCCCTGACAGGTCGATCTCCTACGAGCAGTACTTC
size: .; length: 15; V: TRBV5-1; J: TRBJ2-3; D: TRBD2; CDR3: CASKQLAGEGDTQYF; DNA: TGCGCCAGCAAACAACTAGCGGGAGAAGGAGATACGCAGTATTTT
size: .; length: 16; V: TRBV5-4; J: TRBJ2-3; D: .; CDR3: CASSLSGLRNTDTQYF; DNA: TGTGCCAGCAGCCTATCGGGACTCCGAAACACAGATACGCAGTATTTT
size: .; length: 17; V: TRBV6-2/TRBV6-3; J: TRBJ2-3; D: .; CDR3: CASTRWLWGARTDTQYF; DNA: TGTGCCAGCACTAGGTGGTTGTGGGGGGCCCGCACAGATACGCAGTATTTT
size: few; length: 15; V: TRBV4-1; J: TRBJ1-1; D: TRBD1; CDR3: CASSQSGTGATEAFF; DNA: TGCGCCAGCAGCCAGTCAGGGACAGGGGCCACTGAAGCTTTCTTT
size: few; length: 15; V: TRBV7-6; J: TRBJ1-4; D: .; CDR3: CASSLRGRGNEKLFF; DNA: TGTGCCAGCAGCTTGCGGGGCCGAGGTAATGAAAAACTGTTTTTT
size: many; length: 13; V: TRBV10-3; J: TRBJ2-7; D: .; CDR3: CAISAPGQYEQYF; DNA: TGTGCCATCAGTGCTCCAGGGCAGTACGAGCAGTACTTC